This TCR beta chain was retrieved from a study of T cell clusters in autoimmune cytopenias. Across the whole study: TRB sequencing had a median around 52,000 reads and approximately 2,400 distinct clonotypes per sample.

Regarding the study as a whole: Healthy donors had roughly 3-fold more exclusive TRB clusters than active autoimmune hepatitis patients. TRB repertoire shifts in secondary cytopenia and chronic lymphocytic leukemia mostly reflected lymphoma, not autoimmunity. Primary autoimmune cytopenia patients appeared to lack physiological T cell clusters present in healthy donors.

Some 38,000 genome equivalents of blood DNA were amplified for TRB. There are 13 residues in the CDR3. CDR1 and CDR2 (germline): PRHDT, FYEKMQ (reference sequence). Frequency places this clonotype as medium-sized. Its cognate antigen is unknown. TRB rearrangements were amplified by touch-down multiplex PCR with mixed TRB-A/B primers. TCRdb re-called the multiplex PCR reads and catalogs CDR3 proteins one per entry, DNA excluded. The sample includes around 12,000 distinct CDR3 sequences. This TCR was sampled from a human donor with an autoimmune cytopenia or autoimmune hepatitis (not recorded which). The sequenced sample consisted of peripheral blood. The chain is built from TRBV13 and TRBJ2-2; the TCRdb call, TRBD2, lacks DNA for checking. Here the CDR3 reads CASTELADGELFF.